This T cell receptor beta chain was captured by sequencing in a study of control samples from healthy donors and cancer patients. Measured with immunoSEQ multiplex PCR; TCRdb has only the in-frame clones, and not every one. The repertoire holds fewer than 200,000 clones, with 85% to 95% as singletons. The germline CDR1 and CDR2 sequences are SGHVS and FQNEAQ. V was cut by 2 bases and J by 5 bases, with 10 bases left in between. This CDR3 comprises 13 residues. The TCR originated in a man aged 18 to 29 in good health. The sequenced material came from blood. The genes are TRBV7-8 and TRBJ2-7; D is undetermined. The CDR3 bases are TGTGCCAGCAGCTTAACCGGGTTGAACGAGCAGTACTTC. This gives the protein CASSLTGLNEQYF. Based on the CDR3 plus reference TRBV7-8 and TRBJ2-7, the full variable domain is GAGVSQSPRYKVAKRGQDVALRCDPISGHVSLFWYQQALGQGPEFLTYFQNEAQLDKSGLPSDRFFAERPEGSVSTLKIQRTQQEDSAVYLCASSLTGLNEQYFGPGTRLTVT.